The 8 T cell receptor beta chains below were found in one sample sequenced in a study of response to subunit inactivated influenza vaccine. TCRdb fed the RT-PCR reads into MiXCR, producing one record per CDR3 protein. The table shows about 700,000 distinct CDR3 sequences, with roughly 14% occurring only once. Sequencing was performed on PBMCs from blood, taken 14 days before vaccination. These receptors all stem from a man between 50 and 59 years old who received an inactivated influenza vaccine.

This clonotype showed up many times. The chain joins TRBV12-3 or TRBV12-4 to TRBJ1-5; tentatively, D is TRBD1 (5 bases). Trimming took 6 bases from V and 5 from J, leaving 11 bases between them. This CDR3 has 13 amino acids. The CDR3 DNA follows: TGTGCCAGCAGGGGGGGGGGGGATCAGCCCCAGCATTTT. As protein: CASRGGGDQPQHF.

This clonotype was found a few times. CDR3 coding DNA: TGTGCCAGCAGCGCCACTAGCGGGAGGAGGTATGAGCAGTTCTTC. Its translation: CASSATSGRRYEQFF. V and J are TRBV7-2 and TRBJ2-1, with 12 positions matching TRBD2. Germline values: CDR1 SGHTA, CDR2 FQGNSA. This CDR3 has 15 residues. The trim removed 5 bases at V and 8 bases at J, leaving 7 bases unmatched.

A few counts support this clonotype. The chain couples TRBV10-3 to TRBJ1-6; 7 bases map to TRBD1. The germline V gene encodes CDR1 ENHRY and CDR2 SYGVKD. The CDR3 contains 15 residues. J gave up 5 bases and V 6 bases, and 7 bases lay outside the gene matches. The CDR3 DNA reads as TGTGCCATCAGGAGACAGGGACCGGATAATTCACCCCTCCACTTT. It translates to CAIRRQGPDNSPLHF.

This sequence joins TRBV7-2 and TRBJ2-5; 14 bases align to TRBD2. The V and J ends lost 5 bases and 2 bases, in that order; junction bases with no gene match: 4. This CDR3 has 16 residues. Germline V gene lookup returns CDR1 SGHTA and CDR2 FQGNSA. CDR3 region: CASSKGLAGDQETQYF. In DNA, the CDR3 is TGTGCCAGCAGCAAGGGACTAGCGGGGGATCAAGAGACCCAGTACTTC.

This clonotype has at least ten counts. The CDR3 bases are TGTGCCAGCAGTCGACAGACTAACTATGGCTACACCTTC. Its translation is CASSRQTNYGYTF. This chain links TRBV12-3 or TRBV12-4 with TRBJ1-2, with D perhaps TRBD1 (5 bases). V was pared by 5 bases and J by 0 bases, with 7 bases between. This CDR3 has 13 amino acids.

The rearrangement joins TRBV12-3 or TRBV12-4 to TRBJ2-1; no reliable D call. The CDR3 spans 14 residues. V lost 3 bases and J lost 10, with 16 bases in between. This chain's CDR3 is CASSLDPATYEQFF. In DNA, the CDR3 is TGTGCCAGCAGTTTGGACCCAGCGACATACGAGCAGTTCTTC.

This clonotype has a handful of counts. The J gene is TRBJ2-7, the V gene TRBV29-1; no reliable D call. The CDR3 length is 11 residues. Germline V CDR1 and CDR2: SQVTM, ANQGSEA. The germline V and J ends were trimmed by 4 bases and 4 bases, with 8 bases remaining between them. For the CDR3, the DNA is TGCAGCGTTGGATGGGAATACGAGCAGTACTTC. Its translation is CSVGWEYEQYF.

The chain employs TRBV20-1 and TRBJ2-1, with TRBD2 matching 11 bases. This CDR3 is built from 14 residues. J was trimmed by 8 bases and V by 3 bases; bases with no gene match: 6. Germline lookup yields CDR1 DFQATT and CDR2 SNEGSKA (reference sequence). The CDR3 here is CSASTSGGYHEQFF. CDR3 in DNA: TGCAGTGCTAGCACTAGCGGGGGTTACCATGAGCAGTTCTTC.